This T cell receptor beta chain is from a study of CD8+CD57+ T cells in acquired aplastic anemia. Findings of the study overall: Found in both controls and patients were around 30 CD8+ CDR3 sequences. Patients showed no significant difference from controls in CD8+ Simpson's diversity.

All sequencing subjects had displayed CD8+CD57+ cell expansion on flow cytometry. Patients had received no therapy at the time of blood sampling. The ends were cut back, 5 bases at V and 9 bases at J, with 20 bases in the middle. Germline V lookup: CDR1 SGHAT, CDR2 FQDESV (reference sequence). CDR3 length: 16 residues. Genomic DNA constituted the template upon which TCR beta VDJ and CDR3 profiling was performed. MiXCR, applied by TCRdb to the reads, yields one record per CDR3 protein. The sample consists of fewer than 80,000 distinct CDR3 sequences, about three quarters of them appearing once. This clonotype was observed a handful of times. Its target is not known.

Input material: sorted CD4+, CD8+, or CD8+CD57+ T cells (not recorded which) from PBMCs. V gene TRBV11-1 combines with J gene TRBJ1-6; D might be TRBD1 (6 bases). The receptor's source is a human donor with aplastic anemia. The CDR3 sequence is CASSPPGAGLGSPLHF. CDR3 in DNA: TGTGCCAGCAGCCCCCCAGGGGCCGGATTAGGTTCACCCCTCCACTTT.